This T cell receptor beta chain appears in the sequencing data of a study of cytomegalovirus exposure and HLA in healthy donors (dated by TCRdb to about 2017). Regarding the complete study: In an earlier analysis of some 550 of the donors, roughly 300 Gb of sequence data and 100 million or so unique TCR beta sequences from 150 million to 200 million T cells were reported. Around 300 gigabases of sequencing data and approximately 80 million unique TCR sequences were included in an early release covering under 650 HLA-typed donors. The genetic ancestry cluster associated with self-reported Caucasian donors included about four fifths of the roughly 390 genotyped donors. The study was designed to test whether signatures of past pathogen exposure could be identified by cataloging public T cell receptors. The study used immunosequencing to profile the T cell repertoires of under 700 subjects and linked those repertoires to cytomegalovirus serostatus. A separate validation cohort of more than 100 different subjects was used in addition to the roughly 700-subject first cohort. To predict cytomegalovirus infection status, the study brought together high-throughput TCR immunosequencing, statistical association of individual TCRs with disease status, and machine learning. A later analysis re-examined previously published TCR beta repertoires from just over 650 donors and added high-resolution HLA genotyping to investigate patterns of TCR occurrence. Rather than using new phenotypic data, the later analysis identified candidate immune exposures from TCR beta sequences and from how often those sequences occurred across donors. An earlier analysis of several hundred of the donors used high-throughput TCR beta sequencing to judge whether each TCR beta V gene segment behaved as functional or pseudogenic. Donor age, sex, ethnicity and CMV serostatus were collected together with the repertoire data. A later genetic analysis used genome-wide SNP genotypes for about three fifths of the 666 donors, treating that subset as a discovery cohort. All discovery cohort repertoires had been generated using a single sequencing platform. HLA typing covered class I and class II loci at four-digit resolution. Typing coverage differed by locus: A, B, C, DRB1 and DQB1 were typed in about 629-630 donors, DQA1 in roughly 500, DPA1 in some 570, and DPB1 in 400 to 480. Roughly five DR-DQ haplotypes were handled as single units for association and clustering because linkage in the cohort was strong. Among some 400 genotyped donors of the cohort, an average of roughly 230,000 unique TCR beta nucleotide sequences was sequenced per donor, of which about 19% were non-productive.

A remark on this clone: The antigen it binds to is not known. No qualities accompany the bases; no much larger clone lies one base away.

The cohort was made up of about 610 healthy bone marrow donors. At the time of sampling, every cohort member was nominally healthy, though immune exposures that went unrecorded were likely present. Of the 600 or so cohort members, just under 300 had a positive CMV serostatus and about 350 had a negative one, while no CMV serostatus was recorded for the donor. Each donor provided a peripheral blood sample, and peripheral blood mononuclear cells were used for TCR beta sequencing. The Qiagen DNeasy Blood Extraction Kit was used to extract genomic DNA from the blood cell samples. At the junction V is shortened by 4 bases and J by 1 base; bases outside the gene matches: 5. The germline V gene provides CDR1 SGDLS and CDR2 YYNGEE. The CDR3 holds 14 amino acids from the cysteine to the phenylalanine. Just the 42-base CDR3 DNA is kept, in frame starting at base 1. The library was made by the immunoSEQ multiplex PCR assay. For the multiplex PCR, a mixture combining 60 forward primers for TCR Vbeta segments and 13 reverse primers for TCR Jbeta segments was used. The CDR3 region of rearranged TCR beta genes was amplified from genomic DNA by a multiplex PCR assay. The Illumina HiSeq System was used to sequence the amplified TCR beta libraries as 87-base-pair reads. The authors processed their data as follows. Across the 670 or so repertoires, a later analysis counted tens of millions of unique TCR beta chains, roughly 11 million of which were shared by at least two donors. To remove PCR and sequencing errors, raw reads were error-corrected and collapsed into unique sequences using a nearest-neighbor algorithm that merged closely related sequences. To assign V, D and J gene segments, CDR3 sequences were aligned to IMGT reference sequences. For a sequence to be retained, at least a six-nucleotide match to both a V gene segment and a J gene segment was required. A rearrangement was called productive if the CDR3 had no stop codons and remained in frame with V and J, and every other rearrangement was called non-productive. Following IMGT convention, CDR3 was defined as the stretch from the second conserved V-encoded cysteine up to the conserved J-encoded phenylalanine. The earlier analysis of approximately 590 of the donors excluded any sequence lacking an unambiguous match to a single V gene segment. An earlier analysis of over 450 of the donors classified V segments as functional when productive rearrangements were above 56.7% and as segregating when the standard deviation between donors was above 5%. A statistical classification framework was developed to diagnose cytomegalovirus status using the catalog of TCR beta chain sequences. In a later analysis, TCR nucleotide sequences were compared against IMGT/GENE-DB human TR gene sequences so that V and J genes could be assigned. A later analysis assigned CDR3 sequences and most-parsimonious VDJ recombination scenarios with the TCRdist pipeline. In a later analysis, each TCR beta chain was defined by its CDR3 amino acid sequence together with its V-gene family, and reads without a unique V-gene family were excluded. In a later analysis, 450 to 600 highly shared, low-generation-probability nucleotide sequences were removed to address suspected cross-contamination and a sequencing artifact. In a later analysis, a clonal expansion index was calculated for each public chain from normalized within-repertoire ranks of inferred template counts. In a later analysis, generation probabilities were computed with a VDJ recombination model fitted to out-of-frame rearrangements, and the resulting probabilities were checked against IGoR. In a later analysis, hypergeometric tests were used to score TCR-TCR, TCR-HLA and TCR-CMV co-occurrence, with a repertoire-size bias correction applied to TCR pairs. In a later analysis, false discovery rates were estimated by permuting HLA or CMV assignments 20 times. In a later analysis, co-occurring TCRs were grouped using DBSCAN, and TCRdist sequence similarity was added for clustering within HLA-allele-positive subsets. Repertoires with fewer than 30,000 or more than 120,000 public chains, plus five repertoires with anomalous nucleotide sharing, were excluded from co-occurrence clustering. TCRdb mirrors the immuneACCESS table, restricted to in-frame sequences. Some clones are absent from its copies; in checked studies, under half trace to an unresolved V gene, and the reason for the others is unknown. That table gives V, J and clone size, and the DNA gave D and trimming. Here the sample has 40,000 or so clones; roughly 60% occur a single time. Of the sample, about 8.7% is held by the ten largest clones.

Broad study findings and their caveats: The presence/absence analyses assumed that sequencing depth was roughly uniform across donors, and that assumption may not be true. A later analysis found that HLA-associated TCR beta chains were more clonally expanded and had lower generation probabilities than equally common non-associated chains. The classifier was reported to diagnose cytomegalovirus status with high specificity and sensitivity in both the original cohort and the validation cohort. This cohort had only TCR beta chains sequenced, and the lack of alpha or paired-chain data limited which features could be detected. A later analysis associated some 17,000 TCR beta sequences with specific HLA alleles at a false discovery rate of 0.05. Because the 87-base-pair reads could not distinguish some IMGT-functional V segments, including TRBV6-2 and TRBV6-3, those segments were excluded. In vitro tests confirmed that three of the cytomegalovirus-associated TCR beta chains recognize cytomegalovirus antigens. Because HLA typing was missing for some donors at each locus, association tests included only the typed subset. Several of the top co-occurrence clusters appeared to be linked to parvovirus B19, influenza, CMV and Epstein-Barr virus, according to a later analysis. It was suggested by the authors that the approach could potentially be generalized to other disease states and immunological phenotypes. Linkage disequilibrium might explain the correlated functional status among segregating V segments, but an unknown experimental factor could not be ruled out. A cluster of highly shared sequence variants was judged likely to be a technical artifact of the sequencing pipeline. Because counts were too low, seventeen rarely observed V segments, including chromosome 9 orphons, were left out of the earlier analysis of approximately 580 of the donors. The only immune exposure information available for the cohort was CMV serostatus. Assigning TCR associations to individual alleles was difficult when HLA alleles, especially DR and DQ, strongly co-occurred. A further reported finding was that TCR beta sequences accurately predicted the HLA-A and HLA-B alleles for most subjects in the first cohort. A later analysis found that TCR association rates varied across HLA loci, with DRB1 alleles showing the most associated TCRs and HLA-C alleles the fewest. Most TCR sequences were seen in very few donors, while some public TCRs were found in many individuals. The study listed 164 TCR beta chains as associated with cytomegalovirus. A later genetic analysis reported fewer N-insertions in productive TCRs among donors in an Asian-associated ancestry cluster than the 666-donor mean. A later analysis found that most CMV-associated TCR beta chains appeared HLA-restricted, with HLA associations seemingly driven largely by CMV exposure. In an earlier analysis of 587 of the donors, most TCR beta V segments appeared in productive rearrangements about 90% or about 30% of the time, broadly matching IMGT annotations. An association between a missense DCLRE1C variant and V-gene and J-gene trimming of TCR beta chains was found in a later genetic analysis and replicated in an independent cohort.

This clonotype was obtained from a human donor in good health. Recombination connected TRBV9 to TRBJ2-7; 7 central bases correspond to TRBD1. The sequenced material came from PBMCs. The DNA sequence reads TGTGCCAGCAGCCCCGGGACAGCTTCCTACGAGCAGTACTTC. Its protein reads: CASSPGTASYEQYF.